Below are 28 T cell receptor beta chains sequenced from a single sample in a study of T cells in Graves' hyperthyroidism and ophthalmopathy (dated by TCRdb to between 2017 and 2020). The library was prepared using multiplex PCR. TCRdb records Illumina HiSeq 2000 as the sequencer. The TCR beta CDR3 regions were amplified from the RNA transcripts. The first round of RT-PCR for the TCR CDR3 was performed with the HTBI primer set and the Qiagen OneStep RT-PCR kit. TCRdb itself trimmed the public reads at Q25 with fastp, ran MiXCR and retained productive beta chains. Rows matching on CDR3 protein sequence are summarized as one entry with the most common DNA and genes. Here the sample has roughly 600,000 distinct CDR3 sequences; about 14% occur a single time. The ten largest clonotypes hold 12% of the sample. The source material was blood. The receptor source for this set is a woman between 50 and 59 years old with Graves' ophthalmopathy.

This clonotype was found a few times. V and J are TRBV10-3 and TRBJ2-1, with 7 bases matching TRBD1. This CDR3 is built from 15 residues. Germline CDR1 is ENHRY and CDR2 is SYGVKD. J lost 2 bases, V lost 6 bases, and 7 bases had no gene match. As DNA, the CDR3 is TGTGCCATCAGAGCCGACAGGGCCCCCTACAATGAGCAGTTCTTC. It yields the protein CAIRADRAPYNEQFF.

The CDR3 sequence is CATRRTGEVWTEAFF. CDR3 bases: TGTGCCACCCGGCGGACAGGGGAGGTTTGGACTGAAGCTTTCTTT. The J gene is TRBJ1-1, the V gene TRBV6-2 or TRBV6-3, with TRBD1 matching 9 bases. Per the germline V gene, CDR1 is MNHEY and CDR2 is SVGEGT. V trimming: 10 bases; J trimming: 5 bases; junction bases outside the gene matches: 14. CDR3 size: 15 residues.

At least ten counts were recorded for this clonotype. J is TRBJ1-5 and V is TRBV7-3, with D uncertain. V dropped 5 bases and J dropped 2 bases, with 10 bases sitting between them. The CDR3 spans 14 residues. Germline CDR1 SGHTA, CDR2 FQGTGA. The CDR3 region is CASSPSEGNQPQHF. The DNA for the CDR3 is TGTGCCAGCAGCCCTTCCGAGGGCAATCAGCCCCAGCATTTT.

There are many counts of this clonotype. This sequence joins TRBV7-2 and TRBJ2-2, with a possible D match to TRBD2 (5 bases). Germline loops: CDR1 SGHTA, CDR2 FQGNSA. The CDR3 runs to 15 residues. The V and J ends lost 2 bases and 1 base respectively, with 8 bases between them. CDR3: CASSLKGGNTGELFF. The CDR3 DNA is TGTGCCAGCAGCTTAAAAGGAGGGAACACCGGGGAGCTGTTTTTT.

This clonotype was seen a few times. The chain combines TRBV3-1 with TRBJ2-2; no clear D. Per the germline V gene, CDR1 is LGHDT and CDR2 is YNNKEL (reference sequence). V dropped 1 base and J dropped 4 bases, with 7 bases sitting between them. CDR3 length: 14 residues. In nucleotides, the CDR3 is TGTGCCAGCAGCCAAGCAGGCGCCACCGGGGAGCTGTTTTTT. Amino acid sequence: CASSQAGATGELFF.

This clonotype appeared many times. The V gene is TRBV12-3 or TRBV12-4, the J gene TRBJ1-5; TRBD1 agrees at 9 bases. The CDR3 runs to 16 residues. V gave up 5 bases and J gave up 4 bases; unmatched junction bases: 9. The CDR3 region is CASSDALTGGNQPQHF. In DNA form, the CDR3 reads TGTGCCAGCAGTGATGCCCTGACAGGGGGGAATCAGCCCCAGCATTTT.

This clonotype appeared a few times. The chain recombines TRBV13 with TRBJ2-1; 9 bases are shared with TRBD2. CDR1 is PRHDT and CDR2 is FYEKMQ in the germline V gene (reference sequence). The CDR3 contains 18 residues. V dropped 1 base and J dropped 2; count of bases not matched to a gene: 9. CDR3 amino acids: CASSLVEGSGRPYNEQFF. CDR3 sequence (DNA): TGTGCCAGCAGCTTAGTTGAAGGGAGCGGGAGGCCCTACAATGAGCAGTTCTTC.

The CDR3 DNA follows: TGTGCCAGCAGCGTAGGGCTAGCGGGAGGCCTCTCCTACAATGAGCAGTTCTTC. Protein: CASSVGLAGGLSYNEQFF. The chain employs TRBV9 and TRBJ2-1, with 11 nucleotides matching TRBD2. Germline loops: CDR1 SGDLS, CDR2 YYNGEE. This CDR3 is 18 amino acids long. V lost 0 bases and J lost 0; bases outside the gene matches: 5. The full variable domain, completed using reference TRBV9 and TRBJ2-1, is DSGVTQTPKHLITATGQRVTLRCSPRSGDLSVYWYQQSLDQGLQFLIQYYNGEERAKGNILERFSAQQFPDLHSELNLSSLELGDSALYFCASSVGLAGGLSYNEQFFGPGTRLTVL.

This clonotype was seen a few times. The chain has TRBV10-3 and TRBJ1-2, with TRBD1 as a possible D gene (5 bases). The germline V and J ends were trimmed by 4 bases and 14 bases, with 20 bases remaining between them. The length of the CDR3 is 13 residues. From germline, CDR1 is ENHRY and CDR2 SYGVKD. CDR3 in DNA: TGTGCCATCAGTGGTTCCGGGACGGACCGTGGAACCTTC. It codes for CAISGSGTDRGTF.

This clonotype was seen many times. This CDR3 is CASSLLRTRNTEAFF. The CDR3 nucleotides read TGTGCCAGCAGCTTACTGAGGACACGGAACACTGAAGCTTTCTTT. The V and J genes are TRBV11-3 and TRBJ1-1; a possible D gene is TRBD1 (5 bases). The CDR3 runs to 15 residues. The germline CDR1 and CDR2 sequences are SGHNT and YENEEA. Deletions cut 2 bases from V and 1 base from J, with 11 bases between.

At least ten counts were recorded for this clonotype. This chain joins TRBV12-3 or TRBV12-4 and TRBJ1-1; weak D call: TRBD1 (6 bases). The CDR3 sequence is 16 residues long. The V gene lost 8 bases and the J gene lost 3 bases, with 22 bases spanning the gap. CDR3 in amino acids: CASGPYRVGKDTEAFF. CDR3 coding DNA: TGTGCCAGCGGCCCTTACAGGGTTGGGAAGGACACTGAAGCTTTCTTT.

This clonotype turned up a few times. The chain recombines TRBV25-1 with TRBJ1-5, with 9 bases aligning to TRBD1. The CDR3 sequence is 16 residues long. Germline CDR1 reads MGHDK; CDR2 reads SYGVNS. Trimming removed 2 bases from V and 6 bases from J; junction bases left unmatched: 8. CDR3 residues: CASSEHDRGVSQPQHF. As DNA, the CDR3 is TGTGCCAGCAGTGAACACGACAGGGGGGTGTCTCAGCCCCAGCATTTT.

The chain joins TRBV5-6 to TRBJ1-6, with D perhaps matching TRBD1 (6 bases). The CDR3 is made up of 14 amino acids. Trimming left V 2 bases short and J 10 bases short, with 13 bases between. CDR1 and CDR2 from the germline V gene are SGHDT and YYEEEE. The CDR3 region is CASSLQGPGSPLHF. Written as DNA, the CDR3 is TGTGCCAGCAGCTTACAGGGCCCAGGATCACCCCTCCACTTT.

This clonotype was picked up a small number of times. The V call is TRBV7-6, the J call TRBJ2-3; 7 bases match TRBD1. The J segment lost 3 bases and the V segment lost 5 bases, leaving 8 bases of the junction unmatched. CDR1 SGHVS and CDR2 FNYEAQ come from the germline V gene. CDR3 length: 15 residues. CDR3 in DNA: TGTGCCAGCAGCAACATAGGGGGCAGGACAGATACGCAGTATTTT. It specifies CASSNIGGRTDTQYF.

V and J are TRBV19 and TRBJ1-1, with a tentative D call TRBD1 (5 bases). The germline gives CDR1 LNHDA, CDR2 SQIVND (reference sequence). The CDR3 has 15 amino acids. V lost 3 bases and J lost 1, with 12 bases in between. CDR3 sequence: CASSMVGATNTEAFF. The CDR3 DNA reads TGTGCCAGTAGTATGGTTGGGGCAACGAACACTGAAGCTTTCTTT.

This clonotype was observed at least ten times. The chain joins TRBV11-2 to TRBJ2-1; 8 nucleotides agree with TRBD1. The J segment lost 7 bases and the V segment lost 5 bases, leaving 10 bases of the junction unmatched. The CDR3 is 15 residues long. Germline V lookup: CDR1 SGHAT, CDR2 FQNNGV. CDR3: CASSPRTGFVNEQFF. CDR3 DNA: TGTGCCAGCAGCCCACGGACAGGGTTTGTGAATGAGCAGTTCTTC.

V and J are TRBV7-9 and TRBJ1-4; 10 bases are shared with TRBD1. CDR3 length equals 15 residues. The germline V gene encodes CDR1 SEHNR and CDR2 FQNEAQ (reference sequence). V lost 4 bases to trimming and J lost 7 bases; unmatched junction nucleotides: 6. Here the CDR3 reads CASSYPGQGSEKLFF. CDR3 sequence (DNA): TGTGCCAGCAGCTACCCGGGACAGGGGAGTGAAAAACTGTTTTTT.

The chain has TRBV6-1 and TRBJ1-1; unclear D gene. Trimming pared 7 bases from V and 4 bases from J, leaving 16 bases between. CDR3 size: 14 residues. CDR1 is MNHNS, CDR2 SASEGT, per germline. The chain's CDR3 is CASTAGGQPTEAFF. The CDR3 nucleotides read TGTGCCAGCACCGCGGGAGGTCAGCCCACTGAAGCTTTCTTT.

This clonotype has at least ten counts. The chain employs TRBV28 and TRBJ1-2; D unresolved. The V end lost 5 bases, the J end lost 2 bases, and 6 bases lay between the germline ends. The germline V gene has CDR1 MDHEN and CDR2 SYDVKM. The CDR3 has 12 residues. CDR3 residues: CASSGTNYGYTF. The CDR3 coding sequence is TGTGCCAGCAGTGGCACCAACTATGGCTACACCTTC.

CDR3 in amino acids: CATSSPGALETQYF. For the CDR3, the DNA is TGTGCCACCAGCTCCCCGGGCGCCCTGGAGACCCAGTACTTC. The chain couples TRBV15 to TRBJ2-5; D gene unclear. Germline loops: CDR1 LNHNV, CDR2 YYDKDF (reference sequence). V lost 5 bases to trimming and J lost 5 bases, with 15 bases between them. The CDR3 totals 14 residues.

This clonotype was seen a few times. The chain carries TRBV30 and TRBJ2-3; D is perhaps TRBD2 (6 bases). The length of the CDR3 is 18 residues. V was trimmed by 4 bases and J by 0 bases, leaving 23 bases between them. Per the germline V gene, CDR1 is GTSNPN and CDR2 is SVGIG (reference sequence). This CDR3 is CAWMFSGVGFSSTDTQYF. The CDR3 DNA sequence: TGTGCCTGGATGTTTAGCGGTGTGGGTTTTTCTAGCACAGATACGCAGTATTTT.

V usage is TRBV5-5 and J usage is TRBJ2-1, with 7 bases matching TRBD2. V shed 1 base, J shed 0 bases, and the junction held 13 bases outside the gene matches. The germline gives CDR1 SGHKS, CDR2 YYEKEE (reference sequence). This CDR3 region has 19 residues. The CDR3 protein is CASSLRTGGPTRSYNEQFF. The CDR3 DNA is TGTGCCAGCAGCTTGCGGACGGGAGGACCAACACGCTCCTACAATGAGCAGTTCTTC.

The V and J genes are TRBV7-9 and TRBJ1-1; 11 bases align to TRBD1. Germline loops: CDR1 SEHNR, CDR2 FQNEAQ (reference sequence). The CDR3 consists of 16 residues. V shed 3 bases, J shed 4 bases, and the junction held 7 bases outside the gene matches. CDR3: CASSFPGTGGLTEAFF. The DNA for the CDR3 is TGTGCCAGCAGCTTCCCTGGGACAGGGGGACTCACTGAAGCTTTCTTT.

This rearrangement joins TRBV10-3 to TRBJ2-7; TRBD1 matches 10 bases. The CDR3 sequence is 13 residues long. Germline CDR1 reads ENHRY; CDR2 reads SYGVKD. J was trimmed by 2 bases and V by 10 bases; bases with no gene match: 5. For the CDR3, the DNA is TGTGCCACCAAGGACAGGGGGACCTACGAGCAGTACTTC. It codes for CATKDRGTYEQYF.

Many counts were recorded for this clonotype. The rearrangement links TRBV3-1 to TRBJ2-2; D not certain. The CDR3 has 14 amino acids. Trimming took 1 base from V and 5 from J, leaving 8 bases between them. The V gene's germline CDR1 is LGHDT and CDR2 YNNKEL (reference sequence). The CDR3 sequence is CASSQGRQTGELFF. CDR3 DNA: TGTGCCAGCAGCCAAGGGCGCCAGACCGGGGAGCTGTTTTTT.

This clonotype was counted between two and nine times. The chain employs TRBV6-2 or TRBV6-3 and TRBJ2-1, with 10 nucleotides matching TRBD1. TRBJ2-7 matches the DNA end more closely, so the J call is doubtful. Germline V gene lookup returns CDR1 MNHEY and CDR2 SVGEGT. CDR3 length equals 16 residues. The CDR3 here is CASSYYPGQGENEQYF. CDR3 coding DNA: TGTGCCAGCAGTTATTACCCAGGACAGGGGGAGAATGAGCAGTACTTC.

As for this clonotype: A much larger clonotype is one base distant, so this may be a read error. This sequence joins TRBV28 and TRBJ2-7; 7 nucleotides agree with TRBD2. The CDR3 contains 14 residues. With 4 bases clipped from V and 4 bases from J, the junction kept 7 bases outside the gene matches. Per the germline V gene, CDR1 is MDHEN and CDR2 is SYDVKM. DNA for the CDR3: TGTGCCAGCAGTTCATGGAGTAGCGGGTACGAGCAGTACTTC. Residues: CASSSWSSGYEQYF.

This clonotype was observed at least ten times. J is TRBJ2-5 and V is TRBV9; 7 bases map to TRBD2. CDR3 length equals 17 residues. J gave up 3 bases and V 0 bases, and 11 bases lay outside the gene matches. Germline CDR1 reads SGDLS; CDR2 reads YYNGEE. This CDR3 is CASSVGASGEFKETQYF. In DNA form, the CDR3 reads TGTGCCAGCAGCGTAGGTGCTAGCGGAGAATTTAAAGAGACCCAGTACTTC.